A selection of T cell receptor beta chains follows, all from one sample in a study of T cells in Graves' hyperthyroidism and ophthalmopathy. TCRdb re-called the multiplex PCR reads through MiXCR, storing one row per CDR3 protein. The sample carries 90,000 to 120,000 distinct CDR3 sequences, roughly 15% recorded once. Sequenced: blood. Source of these receptors: a woman between 50 and 59 years old with Graves' hyperthyroidism. Each CDR3 is given with its conserved first and last residue. Fields, in order: V gene, D gene, clone size, J gene, CDR3 protein, CDR3 DNA. A D gene is named only where the DNA matches it firmly. Size is omitted from some rows. Given values are once, few, many or a class for expanded clones.

v_call: TRBV2; d_call: NA; clone_size: many; j_call: TRBJ2-7; cdr3_aa: CATRDNTEQYF; cdr3_nt: TGTGCCACCCGGGACAATACCGAGCAGTACTTC
v_call: TRBV29-1; d_call: TRBD2; clone_size: many; j_call: TRBJ2-7; cdr3_aa: CSVGGFGLAGGSPSYEQYF; cdr3_nt: TGCAGCGTTGGGGGGTTTGGACTAGCGGGAGGCTCCCCCTCCTACGAGCAGTACTTC
v_call: TRBV6-1; d_call: TRBD2; clone_size: many; j_call: TRBJ2-1; cdr3_aa: CASQGLASYNEQFF; cdr3_nt: TGTGCCAGCCAAGGACTAGCGTCCTACAATGAGCAGTTCTTC
v_call: TRBV11-2; d_call: TRBD1; clone_size: many; j_call: TRBJ2-7; cdr3_aa: CASSVDRGAHEQYF; cdr3_nt: TGTGCCAGCAGCGTGGACAGGGGGGCCCACGAGCAGTACTTC
v_call: TRBV4-1; d_call: TRBD2; clone_size: NA; j_call: TRBJ2-5; cdr3_aa: CASSHDLAAQETQYF; cdr3_nt: TGCGCCAGCAGCCACGATCTAGCGGCGCAAGAGACCCAGTACTTC
v_call: TRBV5-1; d_call: TRBD2; clone_size: NA; j_call: TRBJ2-1; cdr3_aa: CASSDWTSGSGYNEQFF; cdr3_nt: TGCGCCAGCAGCGACTGGACTAGCGGGAGTGGGTACAATGAGCAGTTCTTC
v_call: TRBV6-1; d_call: TRBD1; clone_size: few; j_call: TRBJ1-3; cdr3_aa: CASSEPDRRNTIYF; cdr3_nt: TGTGCCAGCAGTGAACCGGACAGGCGGAACACCATATATTTT
v_call: TRBV28; d_call: NA; clone_size: NA; j_call: TRBJ2-7; cdr3_aa: CASMPGEENEQYF; cdr3_nt: TGTGCCAGCATGCCAGGGGAAGAGAACGAGCAGTACTTC
v_call: TRBV27; d_call: NA; clone_size: many; j_call: TRBJ2-1; cdr3_aa: CASSRFGYNEQFF; cdr3_nt: TGTGCCAGCAGTCGCTTTGGATACAATGAGCAGTTCTTC
v_call: TRBV11-2; d_call: NA; clone_size: many; j_call: TRBJ1-3; cdr3_aa: CASSTTPGFGNTIYF; cdr3_nt: TGTGCCAGCAGCACTACCCCAGGGTTCGGAAACACCATATATTTT
v_call: TRBV5-1; d_call: NA; clone_size: many; j_call: TRBJ1-4; cdr3_aa: CASSLTGASNEKLFF; cdr3_nt: TGCGCCAGCAGCTTAACAGGAGCCTCTAATGAAAAACTGTTTTTT
v_call: TRBV11-2; d_call: NA; clone_size: NA; j_call: TRBJ2-7; cdr3_aa: CASSPFGYEQYF; cdr3_nt: TGTGCCAGCAGCCCCTTCGGCTACGAGCAGTACTTC
v_call: TRBV10-2; d_call: NA; clone_size: many; j_call: TRBJ2-5; cdr3_aa: CASSEGYLETQYF; cdr3_nt: TGCGCCAGCAGTGAGGGGTATTTGGAGACCCAGTACTTC
v_call: TRBV5-1; d_call: TRBD1; clone_size: many; j_call: TRBJ1-6; cdr3_aa: CASSRTGQTSNSPLHF; cdr3_nt: TGCGCCAGCAGCAGGACAGGGCAGACGAGCAATTCACCCCTCCACTTT
v_call: TRBV5-5; d_call: NA; clone_size: many; j_call: TRBJ1-5; cdr3_aa: CASSLNVGEDQPQHF; cdr3_nt: TGTGCCAGCAGCCTCAACGTGGGGGAGGATCAGCCCCAGCATTTT
v_call: TRBV12-3/TRBV12-4; d_call: NA; clone_size: many; j_call: TRBJ2-5; cdr3_aa: CASSRSGWKQETQYF; cdr3_nt: TGTGCCAGCAGTCGAAGCGGGTGGAAGCAAGAGACCCAGTACTTC
v_call: TRBV28; d_call: NA; clone_size: many; j_call: TRBJ2-1; cdr3_aa: CASSLYAITANEQFF; cdr3_nt: TGTGCCAGCAGTTTATACGCAATCACGGCCAATGAGCAGTTCTTC
v_call: TRBV3-1; d_call: TRBD2; clone_size: NA; j_call: TRBJ2-1; cdr3_aa: CASSQGGGGRASYNEQFF; cdr3_nt: TGTGCCAGCAGCCAAGGAGGGGGCGGGAGGGCCTCCTACAATGAGCAGTTCTTC
v_call: TRBV20-1; d_call: NA; clone_size: NA; j_call: TRBJ2-7; cdr3_aa: CSATLWGESYEQYF; cdr3_nt: TGCAGTGCTACCCTGTGGGGGGAATCCTACGAGCAGTACTTC
v_call: TRBV7-3; d_call: NA; clone_size: NA; j_call: TRBJ2-7; cdr3_aa: CASSIVANYEQYF; cdr3_nt: TGTGCCAGCAGCATCGTTGCCAATTACGAGCAGTACTTC
v_call: TRBV15; d_call: NA; clone_size: many; j_call: TRBJ2-5; cdr3_aa: CATSPGQRETQYF; cdr3_nt: TGTGCCACCAGCCCCGGACAGAGGGAGACCCAGTACTTC
v_call: TRBV30; d_call: NA; clone_size: many; j_call: TRBJ1-1; cdr3_aa: CAWSPLTVPGTEAFF; cdr3_nt: TGTGCCTGGAGTCCATTGACAGTGCCGGGGACCGAAGCTTTCTTT
v_call: TRBV20-1; d_call: NA; clone_size: many; j_call: TRBJ1-6; cdr3_aa: CSARVVGAHNSPLHF; cdr3_nt: TGCAGTGCTAGAGTAGTGGGGGCTCACAATTCACCCCTCCACTTT
v_call: TRBV5-1; d_call: NA; clone_size: many; j_call: TRBJ1-1; cdr3_aa: CASRKGGGTEAFF; cdr3_nt: TGCGCCAGCAGAAAGGGGGGAGGCACTGAAGCTTTCTTT
v_call: TRBV6-1; d_call: NA; clone_size: many; j_call: TRBJ1-5; cdr3_aa: CASSPTGRVEPQHF; cdr3_nt: TGTGCCAGCAGCCCTACCGGCAGGGTTGAGCCCCAGCATTTT
v_call: TRBV20-1; d_call: TRBD1; clone_size: many; j_call: TRBJ2-1; cdr3_aa: CSARTFCLVLIRTGMNEQFF; cdr3_nt: TGCAGTGCTAGAACTTTTTGCCTGGTACTGATTCGGACAGGGATGAATGAGCAGTTCTTC
v_call: TRBV7-3; d_call: NA; clone_size: NA; j_call: TRBJ2-3; cdr3_aa: CASSLEPGPDGVGTQYF; cdr3_nt: TGTGCCAGCAGCTTAGAACCGGGACCCGACGGCGTCGGGACGCAGTATTTT
v_call: TRBV28; d_call: NA; clone_size: many; j_call: TRBJ1-1; cdr3_aa: CASRSANTEAFF; cdr3_nt: TGTGCCAGCCGTTCCGCGAACACTGAAGCTTTCTTT
v_call: TRBV6-1; d_call: NA; clone_size: many; j_call: TRBJ1-1; cdr3_aa: CASSRTSTSNTEAFF; cdr3_nt: TGTGCCAGCAGTCGGACCTCCACCTCGAACACTGAAGCTTTCTTT
v_call: TRBV18; d_call: NA; clone_size: many; j_call: TRBJ1-1; cdr3_aa: CASSEEFRETEAFF; cdr3_nt: TGTGCCAGCTCAGAAGAATTCAGGGAGACTGAAGCTTTCTTT
v_call: TRBV28; d_call: NA; clone_size: many; j_call: TRBJ2-5; cdr3_aa: CASRPDSQETQYF; cdr3_nt: TGTGCCAGCAGACCGGACAGCCAAGAGACCCAGTACTTC